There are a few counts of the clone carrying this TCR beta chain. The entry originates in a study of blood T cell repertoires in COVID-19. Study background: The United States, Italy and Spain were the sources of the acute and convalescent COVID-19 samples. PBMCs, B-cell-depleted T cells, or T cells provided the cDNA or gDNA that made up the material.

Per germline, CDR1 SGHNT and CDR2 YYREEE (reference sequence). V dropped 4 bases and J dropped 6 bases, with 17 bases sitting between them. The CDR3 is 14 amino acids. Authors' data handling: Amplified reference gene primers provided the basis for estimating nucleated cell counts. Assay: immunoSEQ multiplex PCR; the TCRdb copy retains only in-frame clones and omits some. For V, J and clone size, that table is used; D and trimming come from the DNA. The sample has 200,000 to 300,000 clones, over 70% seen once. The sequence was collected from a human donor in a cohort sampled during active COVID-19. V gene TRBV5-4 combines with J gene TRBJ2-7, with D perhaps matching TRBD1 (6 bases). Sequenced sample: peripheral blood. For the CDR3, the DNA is TGTGCCAGCAGCCCCGATACAGGGTTCGGCGAGCAGTACTTC. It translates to CASSPDTGFGEQYF.